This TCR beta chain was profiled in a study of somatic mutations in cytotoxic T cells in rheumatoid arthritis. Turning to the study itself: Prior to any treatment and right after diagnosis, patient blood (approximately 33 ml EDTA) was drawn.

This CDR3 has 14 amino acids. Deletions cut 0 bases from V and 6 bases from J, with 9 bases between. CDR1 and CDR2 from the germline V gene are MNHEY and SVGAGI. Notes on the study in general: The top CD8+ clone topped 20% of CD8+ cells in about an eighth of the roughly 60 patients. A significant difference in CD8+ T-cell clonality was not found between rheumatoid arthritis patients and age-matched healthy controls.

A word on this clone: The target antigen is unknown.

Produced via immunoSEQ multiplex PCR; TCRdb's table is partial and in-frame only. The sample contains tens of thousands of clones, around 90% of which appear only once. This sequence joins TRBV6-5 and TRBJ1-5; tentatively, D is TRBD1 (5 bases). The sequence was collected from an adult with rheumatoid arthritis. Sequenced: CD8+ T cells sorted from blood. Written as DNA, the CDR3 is TGTGCCAGCAGTTACTCCCCAGGGAGTCAGCCCCAGCATTTT. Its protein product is CASSYSPGSQPQHF.